This TCR beta chain was captured by sequencing in a study of human thymus T cells. Clones were read by immunoSEQ multiplex PCR, and TCRdb kept only the in-frame ones, dropping some. Of about 120,000 clones listed, around 94% are singletons. CDR1 is MNHEY and CDR2 is SMNVEV in the germline V gene (reference sequence). The CDR3 runs 13 residues. Trimming shortened V by 5 bases and J by 6 bases, and 13 bases separated the two germline ends. The source of the thymus tissue was resections taken during corrective heart surgery. Having surgery to correct congenital heart defects, healthy Finnish infants acted as the donors. General study results and limits: Blood and thymic repertoires both appeared biased in V and J gene usage. In unrelated individuals, thymic repertoires overlapped highly, according to related research.

About this clone: Its target is not known.

Sequencing input: thymus tissue. The TCR originated in a boy under two years old with a congenital heart defect but otherwise immunologically healthy. V gene TRBV27 combines with J gene TRBJ1-1, with a tentative D call TRBD1 (5 bases). CDR3 in DNA: TGTGCCAGCAGTCCCCATCCAGGGTCTGAAGCTTTCTTT. Translating gives CASSPHPGSEAFF.